The rows below give T cell receptor beta chains drawn from one sample of a study of siplizumab effects on memory and regulatory T cells. Libraries were prepared by immunoSEQ multiplex PCR; TCRdb keeps only in-frame clonotypes and omits some of them. This table holds several thousand clones, approximately 70% found once. The sequencing sample was made of effector memory CD8+ T cells sorted from blood. The receptors shown here come from a human donor in good health. CDR3s include the opening cysteine and the closing phenylalanine or tryptophan. D genes are given only for firm matches. Not all rows give a size; the values are once, few, many and, for expanded clones, a class.

D gene	clone size	V gene	J gene	CDR3 DNA	CDR3 protein
-	-	TRBV19	TRBJ1-1	TGTGCCAGTAGTCAAGGGGGAGCGGAAGCTTTCTTT	CASSQGGAEAFF
-	-	TRBV29-1	TRBJ2-7	TGCAGCGCGATCGACAGGCCCTACGAGCAGTACTTC	CSAIDRPYEQYF
-	-	TRBV11-2	TRBJ1-1	TGTGCCAGCAGCGCTAACGAGGGCCCTGAAGCTTTCTTT	CASSANEGPEAFF
TRBD2	-	TRBV28	TRBJ2-7	TGTGCCAGCAGTACCTATTTGGGGGGGGCCTACGAGCAGTACTTC	CASSTYLGGAYEQYF
-	-	TRBV11-2	TRBJ2-3	TGTGCCAGCAGCTCTCCCAACTGGGGGGATACGCAGTATTTT	CASSSPNWGDTQYF
TRBD1	-	TRBV7-9	TRBJ2-5	TGTGCCAGCAGCTTAGTACAGGGGGTAAAAGAGACCCAGTACTTC	CASSLVQGVKETQYF
-	-	TRBV6-5	TRBJ2-5	TGTGCCAGCAGTTACTCAAGGTCCAGTCTCGGGTTGGCCCAGTACTTC	CASSYSRSSLGLAQYF
TRBD1	-	TRBV5-1	TRBJ2-2	TGCGCCAGCAGCTTCGGGACAGTGATAACCGGGGAGCTGTTTTTT	CASSFGTVITGELFF
-	-	TRBV4-2	TRBJ2-3	TGTGCCAGCAGCCAAGATCAGCGCTTCGGGAGCTCAGCAGATACGCAGTATTTT	CASSQDQRFGSSADTQYF
-	-	TRBV7-6	TRBJ1-1	TGTGCCAGCAGCTTAGCAACAGGGTGGAACACTGAAGCTTTCTTT	CASSLATGWNTEAFF
-	-	TRBV4-2	TRBJ2-1	TGTGCCAGCAGTCCTCCTGGACAGTACCTCAGTGGAAGTGAGCAGTTCTTC	CASSPPGQYLSGSEQFF
TRBD1	-	TRBV7-9	TRBJ1-1	TGTGCCAGCAGCTTTACCGGGACAGGGCGGCCTGAAGCTTTCTTT	CASSFTGTGRPEAFF
-	-	TRBV7-2	TRBJ2-1	TGTGCCAGCAGCCTAGGCAATGAGCAGTTCTTC	CASSLGNEQFF
-	few	TRBV28	TRBJ1-1	TGTGCCAGCAGTTTAAGCGGCGGGGGATTAACTGAAGCTTTCTTT	CASSLSGGGLTEAFF
-	few	TRBV7-9	TRBJ2-3	TGTGCCAGCGAGGGGGAGAACACAGATACGCAGTATTTT	CASEGENTDTQYF
-	-	TRBV27	TRBJ2-2	TGTGCCAGTACAAATTCAGGACTCAACACCGGGGAGCTGTTTTTT	CASTNSGLNTGELFF
TRBD2	few	TRBV4-2	TRBJ2-3	TGTGCCAGCAGCCAGACTAGCGGGGGGGCCACAGATACGCAGTATTTT	CASSQTSGGATDTQYF
-	-	TRBV7-8	TRBJ2-2	TGTGCCAGCAGCTCTTCTAGAAGGACCGGGGAGCTGTTTTTT	CASSSSRRTGELFF
-	-	TRBV11-3	TRBJ2-5	TGTGCCAGCAGCCTAGGGGCAAGAGAGACCCAGTACTTC	CASSLGARETQYF